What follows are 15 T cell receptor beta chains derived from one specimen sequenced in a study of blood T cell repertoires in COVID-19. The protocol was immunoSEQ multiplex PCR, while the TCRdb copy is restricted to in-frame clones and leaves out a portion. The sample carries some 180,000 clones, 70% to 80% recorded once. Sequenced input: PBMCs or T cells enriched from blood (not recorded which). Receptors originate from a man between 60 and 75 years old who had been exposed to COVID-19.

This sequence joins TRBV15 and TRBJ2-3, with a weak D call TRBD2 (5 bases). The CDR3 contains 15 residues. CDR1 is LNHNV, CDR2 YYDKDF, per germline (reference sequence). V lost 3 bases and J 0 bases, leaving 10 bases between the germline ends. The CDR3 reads CATSRGGPSTDTQYF. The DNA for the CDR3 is TGTGCCACCAGCAGGGGCGGGCCAAGCACAGATACGCAGTATTTT.

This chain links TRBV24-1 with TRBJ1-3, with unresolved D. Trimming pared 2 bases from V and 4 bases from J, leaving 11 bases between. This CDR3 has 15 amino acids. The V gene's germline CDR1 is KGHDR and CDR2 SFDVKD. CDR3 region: CATSDSGGEGNTIYF. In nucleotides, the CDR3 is TGTGCCACCAGTGATTCGGGTGGGGAGGGAAACACCATATATTTT.

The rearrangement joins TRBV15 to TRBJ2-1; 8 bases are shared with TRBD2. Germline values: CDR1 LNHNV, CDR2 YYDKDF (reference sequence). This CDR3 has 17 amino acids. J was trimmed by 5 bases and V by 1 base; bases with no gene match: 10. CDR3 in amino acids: CATSRAASGFPNNEQFF. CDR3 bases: TGTGCCACCAGCAGAGCAGCTAGCGGGTTCCCTAACAATGAGCAGTTCTTC.

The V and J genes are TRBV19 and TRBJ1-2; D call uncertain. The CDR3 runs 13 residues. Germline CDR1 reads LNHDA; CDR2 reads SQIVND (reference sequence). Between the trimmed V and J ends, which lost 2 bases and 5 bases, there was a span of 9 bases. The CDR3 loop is CASSISEGYGYTF. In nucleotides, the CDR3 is TGTGCCAGTAGTATATCCGAGGGATATGGCTACACCTTC.

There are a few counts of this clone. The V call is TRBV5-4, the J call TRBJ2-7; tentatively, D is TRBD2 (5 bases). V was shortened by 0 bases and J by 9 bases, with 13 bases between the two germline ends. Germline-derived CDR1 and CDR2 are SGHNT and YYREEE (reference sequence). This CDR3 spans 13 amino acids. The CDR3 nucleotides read TGTGCCAGCAGCTTGGATCCAGCTCGGGGGCAGTACTTC. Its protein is CASSLDPARGQYF.

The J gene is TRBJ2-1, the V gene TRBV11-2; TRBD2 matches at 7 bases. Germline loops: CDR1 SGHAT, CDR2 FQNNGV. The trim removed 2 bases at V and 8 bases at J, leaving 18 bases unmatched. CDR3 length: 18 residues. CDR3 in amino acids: CASSLLVSMGGSNDEQFF. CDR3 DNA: TGTGCCAGCAGCTTATTGGTCTCGATGGGCGGGAGTAACGATGAGCAGTTCTTC.

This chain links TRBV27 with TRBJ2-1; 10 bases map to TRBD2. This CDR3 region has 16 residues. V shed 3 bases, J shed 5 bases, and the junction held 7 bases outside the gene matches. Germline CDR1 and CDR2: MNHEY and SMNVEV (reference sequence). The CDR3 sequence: CASSFTSGMGHNEQFF. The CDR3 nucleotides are TGTGCCAGCAGTTTTACTAGCGGGATGGGACACAATGAGCAGTTCTTC.

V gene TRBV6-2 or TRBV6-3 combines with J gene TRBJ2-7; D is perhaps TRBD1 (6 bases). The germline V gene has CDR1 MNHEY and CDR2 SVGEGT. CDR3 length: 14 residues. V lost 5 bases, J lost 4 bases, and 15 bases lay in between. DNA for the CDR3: TGTGCCAGCAGTCACCCGGACAGAGAATACGAGCAGTACTTC. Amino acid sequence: CASSHPDREYEQYF.

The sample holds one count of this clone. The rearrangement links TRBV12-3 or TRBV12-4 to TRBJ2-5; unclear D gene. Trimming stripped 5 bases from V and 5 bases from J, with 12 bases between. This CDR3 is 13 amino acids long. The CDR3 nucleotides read TGTGCCAGCAGTCCCTATCTCTCCGAGACCCAGTACTTC. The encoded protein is CASSPYLSETQYF.

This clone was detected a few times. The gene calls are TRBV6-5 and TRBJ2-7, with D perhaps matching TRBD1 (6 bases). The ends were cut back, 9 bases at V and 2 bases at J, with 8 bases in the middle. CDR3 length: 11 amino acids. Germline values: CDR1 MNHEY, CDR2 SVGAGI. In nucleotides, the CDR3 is TGTGCCAGTGGACAGCCCTACGAGCAGTACTTC. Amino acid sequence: CASGQPYEQYF.

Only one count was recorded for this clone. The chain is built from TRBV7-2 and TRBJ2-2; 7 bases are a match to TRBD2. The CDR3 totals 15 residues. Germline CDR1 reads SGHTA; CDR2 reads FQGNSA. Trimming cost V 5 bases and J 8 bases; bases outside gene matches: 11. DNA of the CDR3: TGTGCCAGCAGCAGGGAGACTAGCCTTACGGGGGAGCTGTTTTTT. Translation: CASSRETSLTGELFF. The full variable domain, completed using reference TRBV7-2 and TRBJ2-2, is GAGVSQSPSNKVTEKGKDVELRCDPISGHTALYWYRQSLGQGLEFLIYFQGNSAPDKSGLPSDRFSAERTGGSVSTLTIQRTQQEDSAVYLCASSRETSLTGELFFGEGSRLTVL.

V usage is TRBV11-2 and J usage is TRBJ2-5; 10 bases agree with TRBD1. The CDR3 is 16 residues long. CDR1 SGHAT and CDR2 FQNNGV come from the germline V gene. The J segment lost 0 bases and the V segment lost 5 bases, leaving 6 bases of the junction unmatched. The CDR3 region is CASSERGQGYQETQYF. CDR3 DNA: TGTGCCAGCAGCGAACGGGGACAGGGGTACCAAGAGACCCAGTACTTC.

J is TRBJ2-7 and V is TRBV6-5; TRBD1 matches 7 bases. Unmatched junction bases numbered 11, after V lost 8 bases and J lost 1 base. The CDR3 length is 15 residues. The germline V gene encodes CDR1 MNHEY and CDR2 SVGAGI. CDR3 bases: TGTGCCAGCTCCCTTACGTGGGACAGTTCCTACGAGCAGTACTTC. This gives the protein CASSLTWDSSYEQYF.

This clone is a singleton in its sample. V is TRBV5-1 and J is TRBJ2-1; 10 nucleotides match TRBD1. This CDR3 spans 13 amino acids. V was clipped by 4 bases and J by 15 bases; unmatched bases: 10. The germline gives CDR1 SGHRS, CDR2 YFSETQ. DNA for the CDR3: TGCGCCAGCAGCCAAACCCCGCGGGACAGGGGGTTCTTC. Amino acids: CASSQTPRDRGFF.

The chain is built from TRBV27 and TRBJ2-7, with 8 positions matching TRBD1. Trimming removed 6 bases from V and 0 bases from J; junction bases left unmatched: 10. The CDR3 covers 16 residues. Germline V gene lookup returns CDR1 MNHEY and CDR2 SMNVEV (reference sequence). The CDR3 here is CASSPSPGQASYEQYF. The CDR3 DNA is TGTGCCAGCAGCCCATCTCCGGGACAGGCCTCCTACGAGCAGTACTTC.